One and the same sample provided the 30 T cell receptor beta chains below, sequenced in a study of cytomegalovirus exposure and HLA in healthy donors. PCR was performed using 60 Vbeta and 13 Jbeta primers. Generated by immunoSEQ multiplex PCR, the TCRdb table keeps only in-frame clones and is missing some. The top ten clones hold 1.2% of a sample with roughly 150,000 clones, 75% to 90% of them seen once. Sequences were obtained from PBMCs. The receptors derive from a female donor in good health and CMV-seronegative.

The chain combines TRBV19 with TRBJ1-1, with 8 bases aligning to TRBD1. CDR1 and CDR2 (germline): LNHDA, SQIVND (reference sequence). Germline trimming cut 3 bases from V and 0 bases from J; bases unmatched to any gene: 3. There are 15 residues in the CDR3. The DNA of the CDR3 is TGTGCCAGTAGTATTGGGACAGGTTTGAACACTGAAGCTTTCTTT. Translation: CASSIGTGLNTEAFF.

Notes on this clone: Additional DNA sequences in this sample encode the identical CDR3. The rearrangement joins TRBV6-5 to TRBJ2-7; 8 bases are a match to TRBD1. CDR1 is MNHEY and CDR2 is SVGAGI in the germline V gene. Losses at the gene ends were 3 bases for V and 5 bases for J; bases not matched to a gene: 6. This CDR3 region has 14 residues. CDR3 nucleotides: TGTGCCAGCAGTTATGGGCAGGGGGCGAACGAGCAGTACTTC. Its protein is CASSYGQGANEQYF.

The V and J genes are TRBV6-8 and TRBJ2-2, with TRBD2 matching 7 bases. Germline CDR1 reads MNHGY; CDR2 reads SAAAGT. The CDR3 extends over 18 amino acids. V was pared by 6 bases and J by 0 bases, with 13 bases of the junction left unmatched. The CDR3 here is CASSPRDEGGTNTGELFF. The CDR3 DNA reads TGTGCCAGCAGCCCCCGTGATGAGGGAGGGACGAACACCGGGGAGCTGTTTTTT.

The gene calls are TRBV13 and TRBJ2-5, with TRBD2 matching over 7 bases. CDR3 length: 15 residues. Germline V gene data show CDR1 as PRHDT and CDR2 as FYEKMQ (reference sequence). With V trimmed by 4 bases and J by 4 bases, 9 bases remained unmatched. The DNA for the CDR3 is TGTGCCAGCAGCTCCTCCGGGACTATGATAGAGACCCAGTACTTC. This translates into CASSSSGTMIETQYF.

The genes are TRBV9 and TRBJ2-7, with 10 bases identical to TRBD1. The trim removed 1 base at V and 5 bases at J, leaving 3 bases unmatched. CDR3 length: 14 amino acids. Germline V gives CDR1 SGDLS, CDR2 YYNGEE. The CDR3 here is CASSVPGQGNEQYF. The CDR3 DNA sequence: TGTGCCAGCAGCGTACCGGGACAGGGGAACGAGCAGTACTTC.

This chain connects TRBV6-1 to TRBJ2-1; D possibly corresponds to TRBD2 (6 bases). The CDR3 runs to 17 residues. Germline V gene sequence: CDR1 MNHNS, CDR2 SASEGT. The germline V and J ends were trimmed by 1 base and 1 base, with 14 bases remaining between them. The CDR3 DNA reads TGTGCCAGCAGTGAAGTTGATGGGACTTATTCCTACAATGAGCAGTTCTTC. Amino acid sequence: CASSEVDGTYSYNEQFF.

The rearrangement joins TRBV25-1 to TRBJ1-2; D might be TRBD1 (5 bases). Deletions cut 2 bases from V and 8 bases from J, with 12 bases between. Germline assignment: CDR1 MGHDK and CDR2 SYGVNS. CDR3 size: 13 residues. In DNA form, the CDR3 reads TGTGCCAGCAGTGAAACCGGGGGATGGGGCTACACCTTC. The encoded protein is CASSETGGWGYTF.

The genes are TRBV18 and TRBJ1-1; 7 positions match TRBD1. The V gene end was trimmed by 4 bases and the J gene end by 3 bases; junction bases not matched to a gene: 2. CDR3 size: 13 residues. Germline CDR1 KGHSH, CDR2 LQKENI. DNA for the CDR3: TGTGCCAGCTCACACGACAGGGACACTGAAGCTTTCTTT. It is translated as CASSHDRDTEAFF.

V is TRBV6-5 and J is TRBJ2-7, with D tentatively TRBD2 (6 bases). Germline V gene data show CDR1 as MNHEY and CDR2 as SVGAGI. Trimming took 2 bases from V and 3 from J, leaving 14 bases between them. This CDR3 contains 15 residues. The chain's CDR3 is CASSYKEGPLYEQYF. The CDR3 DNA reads TGTGCCAGCAGTTACAAGGAGGGCCCCCTCTACGAGCAGTACTTC.

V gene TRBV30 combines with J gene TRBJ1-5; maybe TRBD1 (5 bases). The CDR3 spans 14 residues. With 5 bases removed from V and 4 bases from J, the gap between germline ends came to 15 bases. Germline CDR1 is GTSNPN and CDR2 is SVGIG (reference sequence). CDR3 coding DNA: TGTGCCTGGGGGGCTTCGGGGGGGAATCAGCCCCAGCATTTT. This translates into CAWGASGGNQPQHF. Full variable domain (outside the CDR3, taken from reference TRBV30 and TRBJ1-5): SQTIHQWPATLVQPVGSPLSLECTVEGTSNPNLYWYRQAAGRGLQLLFYSVGIGQISSEVPQNLSASRPQDRQFILSSKKLLLSDSGFYLCAWGASGGNQPQHFGDGTRLSIL.

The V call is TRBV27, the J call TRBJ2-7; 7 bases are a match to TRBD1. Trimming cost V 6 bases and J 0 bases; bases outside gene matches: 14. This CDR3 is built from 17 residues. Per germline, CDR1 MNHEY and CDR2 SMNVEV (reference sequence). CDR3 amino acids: CASSPHHPRDSSYEQYF. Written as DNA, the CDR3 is TGTGCCAGCAGCCCACACCACCCCCGGGACAGCTCCTACGAGCAGTACTTC.

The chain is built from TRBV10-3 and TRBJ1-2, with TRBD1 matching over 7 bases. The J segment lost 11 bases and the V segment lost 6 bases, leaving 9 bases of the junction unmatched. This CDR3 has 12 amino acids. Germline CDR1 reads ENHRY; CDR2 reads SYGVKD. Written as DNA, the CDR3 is TGTGCCATCAGCCGTACAGGGGATCGATACACCTTC. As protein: CAISRTGDRYTF.

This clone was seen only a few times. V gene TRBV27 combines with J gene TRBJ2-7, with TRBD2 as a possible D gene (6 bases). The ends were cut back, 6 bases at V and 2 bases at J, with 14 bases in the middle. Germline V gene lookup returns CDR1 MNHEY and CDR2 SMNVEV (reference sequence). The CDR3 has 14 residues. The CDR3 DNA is TGTGCCAGCAGCCTTAGCGGAGCTACCTACGAGCAGTACTTC. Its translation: CASSLSGATYEQYF.

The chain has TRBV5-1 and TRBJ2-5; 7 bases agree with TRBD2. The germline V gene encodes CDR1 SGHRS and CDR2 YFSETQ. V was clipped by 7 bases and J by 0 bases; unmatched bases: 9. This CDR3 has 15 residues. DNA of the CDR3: TGCGCCAGCTATCCGTCTAGCGGCAACCAAGAGACCCAGTACTTC. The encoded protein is CASYPSSGNQETQYF.

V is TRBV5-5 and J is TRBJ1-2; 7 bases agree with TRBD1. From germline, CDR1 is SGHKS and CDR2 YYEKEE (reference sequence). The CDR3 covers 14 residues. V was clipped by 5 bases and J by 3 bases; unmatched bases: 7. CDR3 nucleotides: TGTGCCAGCAGGCCTACCGGGACAGACTATGGCTACACCTTC. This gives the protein CASRPTGTDYGYTF.

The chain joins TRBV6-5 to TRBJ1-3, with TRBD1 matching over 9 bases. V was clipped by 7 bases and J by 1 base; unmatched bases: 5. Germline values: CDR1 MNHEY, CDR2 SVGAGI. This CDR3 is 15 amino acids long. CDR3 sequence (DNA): TGTGCCAGCATCCCGACAGGGGGATCTGGAAACACCATATATTTT. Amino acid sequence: CASIPTGGSGNTIYF.

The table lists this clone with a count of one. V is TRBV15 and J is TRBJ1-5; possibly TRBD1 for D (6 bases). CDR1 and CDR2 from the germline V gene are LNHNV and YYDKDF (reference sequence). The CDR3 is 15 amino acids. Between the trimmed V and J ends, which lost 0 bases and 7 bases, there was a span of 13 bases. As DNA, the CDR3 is TGTGCCACCAGCAGAGAGGGGTCAGGGGAACAGCCCCAGCATTTT. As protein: CATSREGSGEQPQHF.

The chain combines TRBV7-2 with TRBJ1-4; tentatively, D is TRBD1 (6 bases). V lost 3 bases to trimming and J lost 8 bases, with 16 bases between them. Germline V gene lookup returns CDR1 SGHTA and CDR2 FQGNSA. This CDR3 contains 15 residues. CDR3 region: CASSLDTGTREKLFF. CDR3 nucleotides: TGTGCCAGCAGCTTGGACACAGGGACCAGAGAAAAACTGTTTTTT.

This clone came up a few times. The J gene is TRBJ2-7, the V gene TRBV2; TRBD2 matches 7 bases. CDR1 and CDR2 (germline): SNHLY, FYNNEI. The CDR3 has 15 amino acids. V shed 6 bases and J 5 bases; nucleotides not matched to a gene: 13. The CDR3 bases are TGTGCCAGCAGCACGTCGGGGGGATTATCCCACGAGCAGTACTTC. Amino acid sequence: CASSTSGGLSHEQYF.

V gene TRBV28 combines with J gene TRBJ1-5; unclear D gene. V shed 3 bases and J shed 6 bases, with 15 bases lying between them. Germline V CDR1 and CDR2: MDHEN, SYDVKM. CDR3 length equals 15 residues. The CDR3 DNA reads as TGTGCCAGCAGTTTCGTCCCCCTAACGGGTCAGCCCCAGCATTTT. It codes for CASSFVPLTGQPQHF.

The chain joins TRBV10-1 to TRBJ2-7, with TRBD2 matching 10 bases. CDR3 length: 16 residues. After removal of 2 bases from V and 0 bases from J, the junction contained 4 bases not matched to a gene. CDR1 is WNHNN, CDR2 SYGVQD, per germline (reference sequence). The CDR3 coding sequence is TGCGCCAGCAGTGAGGGACCTAGCGGGAGCTCCTACGAGCAGTACTTC. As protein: CASSEGPSGSSYEQYF.

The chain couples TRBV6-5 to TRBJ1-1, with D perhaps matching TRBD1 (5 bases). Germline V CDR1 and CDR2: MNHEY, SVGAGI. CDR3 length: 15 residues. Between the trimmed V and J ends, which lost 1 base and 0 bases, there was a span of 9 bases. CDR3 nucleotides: TGTGCCAGCAGTTACTACAGGCTCATGAACACTGAAGCTTTCTTT. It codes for CASSYYRLMNTEAFF.

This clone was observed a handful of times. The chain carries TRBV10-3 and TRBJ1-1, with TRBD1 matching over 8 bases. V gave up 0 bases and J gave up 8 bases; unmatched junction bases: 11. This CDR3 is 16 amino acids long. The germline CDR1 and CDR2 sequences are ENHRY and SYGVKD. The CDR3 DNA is TGTGCCATCAGTGAGTCGATAGGGGACAGGATCCAAGAAGCTTTCTTT. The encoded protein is CAISESIGDRIQEAFF.

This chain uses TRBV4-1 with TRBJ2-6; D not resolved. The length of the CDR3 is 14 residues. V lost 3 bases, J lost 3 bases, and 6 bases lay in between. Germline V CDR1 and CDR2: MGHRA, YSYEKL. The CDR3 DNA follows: TGCGCCAGCAGCCACGGGTTTGGGGCCAACGTCCTGACTTTC. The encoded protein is CASSHGFGANVLTF.

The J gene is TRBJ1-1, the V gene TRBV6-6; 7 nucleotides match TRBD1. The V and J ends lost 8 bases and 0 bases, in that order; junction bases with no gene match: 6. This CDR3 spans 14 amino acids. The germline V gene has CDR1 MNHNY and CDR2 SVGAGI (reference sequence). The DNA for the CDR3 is TGTGCCAGCGGACAAGACAGGGTGAACACTGAAGCTTTCTTT. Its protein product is CASGQDRVNTEAFF.

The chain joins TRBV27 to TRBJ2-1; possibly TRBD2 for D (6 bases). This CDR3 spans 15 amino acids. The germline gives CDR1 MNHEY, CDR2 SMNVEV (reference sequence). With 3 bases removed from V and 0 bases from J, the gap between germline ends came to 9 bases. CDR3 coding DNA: TGTGCCAGCAGTTTGGGACTCATCTCCTACAATGAGCAGTTCTTC. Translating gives CASSLGLISYNEQFF.

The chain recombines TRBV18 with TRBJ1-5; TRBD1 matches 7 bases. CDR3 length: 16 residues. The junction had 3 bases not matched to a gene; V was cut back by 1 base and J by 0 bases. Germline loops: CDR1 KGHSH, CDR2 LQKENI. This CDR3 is CASSPRQGNSNQPQHF. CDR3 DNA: TGTGCCAGCTCACCACGACAGGGAAATAGCAATCAGCCCCAGCATTTT.

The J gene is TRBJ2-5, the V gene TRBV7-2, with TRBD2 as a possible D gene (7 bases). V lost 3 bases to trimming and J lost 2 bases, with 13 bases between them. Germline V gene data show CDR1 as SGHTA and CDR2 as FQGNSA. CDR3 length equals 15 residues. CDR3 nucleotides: TGTGCCAGCAGCTTCCGAGGGGGGGGACAAGAGACCCAGTACTTC. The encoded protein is CASSFRGGGQETQYF.

The CDR3 region has the DNA TGTGCCAGCAGTTTAGGCGGACAGGGGGGCTTCTACGAGCAGTACTTC. It translates to CASSLGGQGGFYEQYF. The rearrangement joins TRBV28 to TRBJ2-7; 10 nucleotides align to TRBD1. With 2 bases clipped from V and 3 bases from J, the junction kept 7 bases outside the gene matches. Germline CDR1 and CDR2: MDHEN and SYDVKM. The CDR3 extends over 16 amino acids.

The CDR3 sequence is CASSELWTGGTDTQYF. CDR3 coding DNA: TGTGCCAGCAGTGAGCTCTGGACAGGGGGGACAGATACGCAGTATTTT. The rearrangement links TRBV25-1 to TRBJ2-3; TRBD1 agrees at 10 bases. Germline V gene sequence: CDR1 MGHDK, CDR2 SYGVNS. The V segment lost 3 bases and the J segment 3 bases; nucleotides outside the gene matches: 6. The CDR3 runs to 16 residues.